This T cell receptor beta chain was recovered during a study of T cell responses to AZD1222 COVID-19 vaccine. Study results and caveats: Spike-spanning, vaccine-associated CD4 TCRs were dominant at 160-218 and 743-854. Donors were chiefly white British, with a greater number of females, and clonal diversity was perhaps underestimated. Elevations in Spike-specific TCR breadth and depth followed administration of two AZD1222 doses.

Germline values: CDR1 LNHDA, CDR2 SQIVND (reference sequence). V lost 7 bases and J 5 bases, leaving 20 bases between the germline ends. The CDR3 loop spans 15 amino acids. Concerning this clone itself: Its target is unknown.

Sequencing used immunoSEQ multiplex PCR; TCRdb keeps in-frame clones, though not all of them. The sample yields 180,000 or so clones, around 90% seen once. Sequenced material: peripheral blood, taken 28 days after the second AZD1222 dose. The chain uses TRBV19 and TRBJ1-1; a possible D gene is TRBD1 (6 bases). The TCR comes from an adult who received the AZD1222 COVID-19 vaccine. The DNA of the CDR3 is TGTGCCAGTATATCAGGGGCTATTTCGCGGACTGAAGCTTTCTTT. It encodes CASISGAISRTEAFF. The variable domain in full, with the rest retrieved from reference TRBV19 and TRBJ1-1, is DGGITQSPKYLFRKEGQNVTLSCEQNLNHDAMYWYRQDPGQGLRLIYYSQIVNDFQKGDIAEGYSVSREKKESFPLTVTSAQKNPTAFYLCASISGAISRTEAFFGQGTRLTVV.